The 18 T cell receptor beta chains below all came from one sample that was sequenced in a study of cytomegalovirus exposure and HLA in healthy donors (dated by TCRdb to about 2017). Library preparation was by the immunoSEQ multiplex PCR assay. TCRdb stores this immuneACCESS table with in-frame sequences only. Part of the clones is absent; in the studies checked, under half of the shortfall reflects unresolved V genes, and no reason is known for the rest. This sample comprises 130,000 to 150,000 clones, approximately 84% of them detected only once. Clones ranked in the top ten supply 1.4% of the sample. The sequenced material came from PBMCs. The origin of the receptors is a woman in her 30s in good health and CMV-seronegative.

The chain recombines TRBV6-5 with TRBJ2-7, with D possibly matching TRBD2 (5 bases). The CDR3 has 15 amino acids. The V end was cut by 2 bases, the J end by 3 bases, with 14 bases between. Per germline, CDR1 MNHEY and CDR2 SVGAGI. The chain's CDR3 is CASSYNRRGGYEQYF. The CDR3 DNA reads TGTGCCAGCAGTTACAATCGGCGAGGAGGCTACGAGCAGTACTTC.

V and J are TRBV4-3 and TRBJ2-3; 16 nucleotides line up with TRBD2. J was trimmed by 7 bases and V by 0 bases; bases with no gene match: 10. The CDR3 has 19 amino acids. Germline V gives CDR1 LGHNA, CDR2 YSLEER. CDR3 region: CASSQDGQGLAGGLNTQYF. CDR3 bases: TGCGCCAGCAGCCAAGATGGCCAGGGACTAGCGGGGGGGCTTAATACGCAGTATTTT.

The chain carries TRBV28 and TRBJ1-6, with TRBD1 identical over 7 bases. V lost 8 bases and J lost 6; bases outside the gene matches: 7. Germline-derived CDR1 and CDR2 are MDHEN and SYDVKM. The CDR3 contains 14 residues. Here the CDR3 DNA reads TGTGCCAGCGTACGGGACAGCCTTAATTCACCCCTCCACTTT. Its protein is CASVRDSLNSPLHF.

This clone was observed a single time. The chain couples TRBV7-6 to TRBJ2-5; 10 positions match TRBD1. The V and J ends lost 5 bases and 4 bases, in that order; junction bases with no gene match: 13. The germline CDR1 and CDR2 sequences are SGHVS and FNYEAQ. This CDR3 spans 17 amino acids. The CDR3 coding sequence is TGTGCCAGCAGCCTTCATAATCCGGGACAGGGGACAGAGACCCAGTACTTC. Its protein product is CASSLHNPGQGTETQYF.

V usage is TRBV7-3 and J usage is TRBJ2-1; no reliable D call. The V gene lost 2 bases and the J gene lost 2 bases, with 10 bases spanning the gap. The CDR3 has 15 amino acids. The germline gives CDR1 SGHTA, CDR2 FQGTGA. CDR3 in DNA: TGTGCCAGCAGCTTAGGCCTAGATCCCTACAATGAGCAGTTCTTC. This gives the protein CASSLGLDPYNEQFF.

The rearrangement joins TRBV5-4 to TRBJ2-7, with 9 bases aligning to TRBD1. The CDR3 consists of 14 residues. Unmatched junction bases numbered 5, after V lost 4 bases and J lost 3 bases. Germline CDR1 SGHNT, CDR2 YYREEE (reference sequence). As DNA, the CDR3 is TGTGCCAGCAGCATAGAGACAGGGGGCTACGAGCAGTACTTC. This translates into CASSIETGGYEQYF. Using reference TRBV5-4 and TRBJ2-7 for the parts outside the CDR3, the full variable domain is ETGVTQSPTHLIKTRGQQVTLRCSSQSGHNTVSWYQQALGQGPQFIFQYYREEENGRGNFPPRFSGLQFPNYSSELNVNALELDDSALYLCASSIETGGYEQYFGPGTRLTVT.

V and J are TRBV10-3 and TRBJ1-2; 10 bases map to TRBD1. The CDR3 is made up of 12 amino acids. The V segment lost 5 bases and the J segment 14 bases; nucleotides outside the gene matches: 8. Germline CDR1 and CDR2: ENHRY and SYGVKD. The CDR3 spells CAISQGTGVFTF. In nucleotides, the CDR3 is TGTGCCATCAGTCAGGGGACAGGGGTTTTTACCTTC.

The chain uses TRBV7-8 and TRBJ1-4, with TRBD1 identical over 7 bases. The CDR3 consists of 14 residues. Germline V CDR1 and CDR2: SGHVS, FQNEAQ. V dropped 8 bases and J dropped 5; count of bases not matched to a gene: 8. CDR3 sequence reads: CASQSGTANEKLFF. The CDR3 coding sequence is TGTGCCAGCCAGTCCGGGACAGCAAATGAAAAACTGTTTTTT.

This rearrangement joins TRBV5-1 to TRBJ1-2, with a tentative D call TRBD1 (6 bases). Germline-derived CDR1 and CDR2 are SGHRS and YFSETQ. V lost 4 bases and J lost 10, with 20 bases in between. This CDR3 is built from 14 residues. In DNA form, the CDR3 reads TGCGCCAGCAGCGCTGCAGGGGCCCCCCTAGACTACACCTTC. Protein sequence: CASSAAGAPLDYTF.

This chain uses TRBV4-1 with TRBJ2-3; D is unclear. The V gene's germline CDR1 is MGHRA and CDR2 YSYEKL. The CDR3 contains 15 residues. V was clipped by 4 bases and J by 0 bases, with 11 bases between them. CDR3 in amino acids: CASSPAGYSTDTQYF. As DNA, the CDR3 is TGCGCCAGCAGCCCAGCCGGGTACAGCACAGATACGCAGTATTTT.

The chain is built from TRBV29-1 and TRBJ1-1, with D maybe TRBD1 (6 bases). The ends were cut back, 5 bases at V and 7 bases at J, with 29 bases in the middle. The CDR3 covers 17 residues. Germline CDR1 and CDR2: SQVTM and ANQGSEA. The CDR3 here is CSVSRTGGRLRVVEAFF. CDR3 nucleotides: TGCAGCGTTTCTCGTACGGGGGGCAGGCTAAGGGTTGTTGAAGCTTTCTTT.

The chain recombines TRBV4-3 with TRBJ2-3; 8 bases align to TRBD2. The V gene's germline CDR1 is LGHNA and CDR2 YSLEER. The CDR3 has 16 residues. Losses at the gene ends were 0 bases for V and 1 base for J; bases not matched to a gene: 3. The CDR3 loop is CASSQEWRGGTDTQYF. The CDR3 DNA reads TGCGCCAGCAGCCAAGAATGGCGGGGGGGCACAGATACGCAGTATTTT.

The gene calls are TRBV19 and TRBJ2-6; a possible D gene is TRBD1 (5 bases). Trimming left V 4 bases short and J 0 bases short, with 10 bases between. Germline V gives CDR1 LNHDA, CDR2 SQIVND (reference sequence). The CDR3 sequence is 16 residues long. In DNA, the CDR3 is TGTGCCAGTAGTAGAGTGCAGGGCTCTGGGGCCAACGTCCTGACTTTC. It encodes CASSRVQGSGANVLTF.

This clone was counted a few times. This chain connects TRBV10-2 to TRBJ1-2, with D tentatively TRBD1 (6 bases). Germline lookup yields CDR1 WSHSY and CDR2 SAAADI. The CDR3 has 12 residues. V lost 6 bases and J lost 4, with 9 bases in between. CDR3 sequence (DNA): TGCGCCAGCAGGAAGGACAGCTATGGCTACACCTTC. Translation: CASRKDSYGYTF.

The chain couples TRBV6-1 to TRBJ2-6; D uncertain. V was clipped by 4 bases and J by 0 bases, with 7 bases between them. Germline-derived CDR1 and CDR2 are MNHNS and SASEGT. CDR3 length equals 15 residues. CDR3 protein: CASSVFSSGANVLTF. CDR3 DNA sequence: TGTGCCAGCAGTGTGTTCTCCTCTGGGGCCAACGTCCTGACTTTC.

This chain connects TRBV2 to TRBJ2-1; 9 positions match TRBD2. The CDR3 totals 16 residues. V lost 4 bases and J lost 6; bases outside the gene matches: 10. The V gene's germline CDR1 is SNHLY and CDR2 FYNNEI. The CDR3 sequence: CASSGGSGGRFNEQFF. The CDR3 bases are TGTGCCAGCAGTGGGGGTAGCGGGGGCCGGTTCAATGAGCAGTTCTTC.

This chain connects TRBV5-6 to TRBJ1-3; 7 bases line up with TRBD1. Per germline, CDR1 SGHDT and CDR2 YYEEEE. The CDR3 extends over 14 amino acids. The V segment lost 4 bases and the J segment 2 bases; nucleotides outside the gene matches: 3. In DNA, the CDR3 is TGTGCCAGCAGCCCCGACAGGGCTGGAAACACCATATATTTT. This codes for CASSPDRAGNTIYF.

The genes are TRBV9 and TRBJ2-5, with 11 bases that match TRBD1. CDR1 SGDLS and CDR2 YYNGEE come from the germline V gene. Trimming took 4 bases from V and 4 from J; bases not matched to a gene: 3. The CDR3 covers 14 residues. The CDR3: CASSPGTGGETQYF. The CDR3 DNA reads as TGTGCCAGCAGCCCCGGGACAGGGGGAGAGACCCAGTACTTC.